Listed below are T cell receptor beta chains from one sample, sequenced in a study of T cell repertoires in cytomegalovirus infection. For these TCRs, the target antigens are not known. TCRdb reprocessed the reads with MiXCR, giving one entry per CDR3 protein. This sample carries 340,000 or so distinct CDR3 sequences, 20% to 30% of them seen once, and the ten largest clones take 10% to 15%. The specimen was cultured PBMCs, collected from culture after CMV antigen stimulation. Receptors originate from a human donor in good health (CMV status not recorded). Some clones in this sample may be carry-over from other donors' samples. Both conserved end residues are part of each CDR3. The D gene is left open where the match is weak. For some rows the clone size is stated as once, few or many, or as a class when expanded; others skip it.

>TRBV27|many|15|NA|TRBJ1-4
TGTGCCAGCAGTTTAGAGGGGACAACTAATGAAAAACTGTTTTTT
CASSLEGTTNEKLFF
>TRBV6-2/TRBV6-3|few|14|NA|TRBJ1-1
TGTGCCAGCAGTTACCACGAACCGAACACTGAAGCTTTCTTT
CASSYHEPNTEAFF
>TRBV11-2|once|17|TRBD1|TRBJ1-1
TGTGCCAGCAGCTACCGGGACAGGGGCTTTAAGAACACTGAAGCTTTCTTT
CASSYRDRGFKNTEAFF
>TRBV6-4|few|13|NA|TRBJ2-5
TGTGCCAGCAGTAGGGACTCCGAGGGGACCCAGTACTTC
CASSRDSEGTQYF
>TRBV4-3|many|14|NA|TRBJ2-5
TGCGCCAGCAGCCAAGACGGCAGGGGAAGGACCCAGTACTTC
CASSQDGRGRTQYF
>TRBV20-1|NA|15|NA|TRBJ2-1
TGCAGTGCTAGAAATCGGGAGCCTCCCTTCAATGAGCAGTTCTTC
CSARNREPPFNEQFF
>TRBV4-1|NA|15|NA|TRBJ1-6
TGCGCCAGCAGCCAAGATCGGGTCGAGGGATCACCCCTCCACTTT
CASSQDRVEGSPLHF
>TRBV28|few|13|NA|TRBJ2-3
TGTGCCAGCATGAGCGGCAGCACAGATACGCAGTATTTT
CASMSGSTDTQYF
>TRBV7-3|many|14|TRBD2|TRBJ2-7
TGTGCCAGCAGCTTAACGCCTAGCGGGGACGAGCAGTACTTC
CASSLTPSGDEQYF
>TRBV7-2|many|17|TRBD1|TRBJ1-5
TGTGCCAGCAGCTTAGCGCGGGGACAGGGTACCAATCAGCCCCAGCATTTT
CASSLARGQGTNQPQHF
>TRBV28|few|15|TRBD1|TRBJ1-1
TGTGCCAGCAGTTCTCCCGACAGGGCGGGTACTGAAGCTTTCTTT
CASSSPDRAGTEAFF
>TRBV7-2|many|15|NA|TRBJ1-5
TGTGCCAGCAGCTTAGCGTGGACAGCAAATCAGCCCCAGCATTTT
CASSLAWTANQPQHF
>TRBV6-4|few|13|NA|TRBJ1-6
TGTGCCAGCAGGATCGAAGTAGGTTCACCCCTCCACTTT
CASRIEVGSPLHF
>TRBV20-1|NA|14|NA|TRBJ2-7
TGCAGTGCTAGAGACGGACTGGGGTCCTACGAGCAGTACTTC
CSARDGLGSYEQYF
>TRBV5-4|once|13|NA|TRBJ2-1
TGTGCCATCACAGGGGGGGCCTACAATGAGCAGTTCTTC
CAITGGAYNEQFF
>TRBV12-3/TRBV12-4|many|16|TRBD1|TRBJ1-5
TGTGCCAGCAGCCCTAAGGGACAGGGTATGAGTGAGCCCCAGCATTTT
CASSPKGQGMSEPQHF
>TRBV2|many|17|TRBD2|TRBJ2-7
TGTGCCAGCAGTGAAGCGCTTCGAGCGGGAAGCTCCTACGAGCAGTACTTC
CASSEALRAGSSYEQYF
>TRBV10-3|NA|14|NA|TRBJ1-1
TGTGCCATCAGTGATATGGACAGACGGTTAGAAGCTTTCTTT
CAISDMDRRLEAFF